Each of the 18 T cell receptor beta chains below was sequenced from the same sample in a study of cytomegalovirus exposure and HLA in healthy donors. The primer mix had 60 Vbeta and 13 Jbeta primers. The protocol was immunoSEQ multiplex PCR, while the TCRdb copy is restricted to in-frame clones and leaves out a portion. The sample consists of more than 40,000 clones, more than 45% of them appearing once. The specimen was PBMCs. Source of these receptors: a man aged 55 to 70 in good health and CMV-seronegative.

This chain connects TRBV4-1 to TRBJ2-1, with TRBD2 matching over 12 bases. CDR1 and CDR2 (germline): MGHRA, YSYEKL. This CDR3 comprises 17 residues. The V segment lost 0 bases and the J segment 7 bases; nucleotides outside the gene matches: 7. The CDR3 region is CASSQDWLAGGPNEQFF. DNA for the CDR3: TGCGCCAGCAGCCAAGACTGGCTAGCGGGAGGGCCAAATGAGCAGTTCTTC.

This chain connects TRBV6-5 to TRBJ2-2; 7 bases are a match to TRBD1. The V gene end was trimmed by 3 bases and the J gene end by 5 bases; junction bases not matched to a gene: 3. The CDR3 has 14 residues. CDR1 is MNHEY and CDR2 is SVGAGI in the germline V gene. This chain's CDR3 is CASSYDRVTGELFF. The CDR3 DNA is TGTGCCAGCAGTTATGACAGGGTTACCGGGGAGCTGTTTTTT.

The chain is built from TRBV9 and TRBJ2-6; D ambiguous. The ends were cut back, 3 bases at V and 0 bases at J, with 7 bases in the middle. The CDR3 runs 15 residues. Germline V lookup: CDR1 SGDLS, CDR2 YYNGEE. The CDR3, as DNA: TGTGCCAGCAGCGGGGCGTCCTCTGGGGCCAACGTCCTGACTTTC. The encoded protein is CASSGASSGANVLTF.

This chain links TRBV30 with TRBJ1-2; D may be TRBD1 (6 bases). Trimming cost V 0 bases and J 0 bases, with 8 bases left between them. Germline V gene sequence: CDR1 GTSNPN, CDR2 SVGIG (reference sequence). This CDR3 has 14 residues. The CDR3 spells CAWSVGGANYGYTF. The CDR3 nucleotides read TGTGCCTGGAGTGTAGGGGGGGCTAACTATGGCTACACCTTC.

V usage is TRBV10-3 and J usage is TRBJ1-2; 7 bases line up with TRBD1. J gave up 1 base and V 10 bases, and 9 bases lay outside the gene matches. Germline CDR1 and CDR2: ENHRY and SYGVKD. The length of the CDR3 is 14 residues. The CDR3 DNA follows: TGTGCCACTCGACTTCAGGGGGTTAACTATGGCTACACCTTC. It yields the protein CATRLQGVNYGYTF.

This chain links TRBV6-5 with TRBJ2-3, with a tentative D call TRBD1 (5 bases). The CDR3 extends over 13 amino acids. Germline loops: CDR1 MNHEY, CDR2 SVGAGI. Trimming removed 10 bases at V and 5 bases at J, with 16 bases between. The CDR3 sequence is CATIPAGQDTQYF. The CDR3 region has the DNA TGTGCCACCATTCCCGCAGGGCAAGATACGCAGTATTTT.

The chain recombines TRBV5-1 with TRBJ1-3, with D perhaps TRBD1 (5 bases). The CDR3 totals 15 residues. The germline V and J ends were trimmed by 0 bases and 4 bases, with 11 bases remaining between them. The germline V gene encodes CDR1 SGHRS and CDR2 YFSETQ. The CDR3 sequence: CASSLAAGQGNTIYF. The CDR3 DNA reads as TGCGCCAGCAGCTTGGCCGCAGGACAAGGAAACACCATATATTTT.

The J gene is TRBJ2-5, the V gene TRBV5-4; possibly TRBD2 for D (5 bases). There are 14 residues in the CDR3. The germline CDR1 and CDR2 sequences are SGHNT and YYREEE (reference sequence). The ends were cut back, 6 bases at V and 9 bases at J, with 21 bases in the middle. In DNA, the CDR3 is TGTGCCAGCAAATCGGACGGGGAAACGCGATCCCAGTACTTC. As protein: CASKSDGETRSQYF.

V usage is TRBV7-6 and J usage is TRBJ2-7; TRBD2 matches 9 bases. Germline CDR1 and CDR2: SGHVS and FNYEAQ. V lost 4 bases to trimming and J lost 3 bases; unmatched junction nucleotides: 7. The CDR3 length is 15 residues. CDR3 amino acids: CASSSLAGKGYEQYF. The CDR3 DNA is TGTGCCAGCAGCTCCCTAGCGGGAAAGGGCTACGAGCAGTACTTC. The full variable domain, rest sourced from reference TRBV7-6 and TRBJ2-7, is GAGVSQSPRYKVTKRGQDVALRCDPISGHVSLYWYRQALGQGPEFLTYFNYEAQQDKSGLPNDRFSAERPEGSISTLTIQRTEQRDSAMYRCASSSLAGKGYEQYFGPGTRLTVT.

J is TRBJ2-5 and V is TRBV28; maybe TRBD1 (5 bases). The CDR3 has 11 residues. CDR1 and CDR2 from the germline V gene are MDHEN and SYDVKM. Trimming left V 8 bases short and J 1 base short, with 5 bases between. As DNA, the CDR3 is TGTGCCAGCCAGGGCCAAGAGACCCAGTACTTC. Amino acid sequence: CASQGQETQYF.

This chain links TRBV6-1 with TRBJ2-1, with 7 bases aligning to TRBD1. The CDR3 runs 16 residues. Germline loops: CDR1 MNHNS, CDR2 SASEGT. J lost 0 bases, V lost 4 bases, and 6 bases had no gene match. This CDR3 is CASSALGDSSYNEQFF. CDR3 bases: TGTGCCAGCAGTGCCCTCGGGGACAGCTCCTACAATGAGCAGTTCTTC.

A few counts support this clone. The CDR3 coding sequence is TGTGCCAGCAGACCTACAGGGGATAGCAATCAGCCCCAGCATTTT. This codes for CASRPTGDSNQPQHF. V is TRBV6-5 and J is TRBJ1-5, with 7 bases fitting TRBD1. Germline V lookup: CDR1 MNHEY, CDR2 SVGAGI. The CDR3 consists of 15 residues. V was pared by 6 bases and J by 0 bases, with 5 bases of the junction left unmatched.

This clone was counted between two and nine times. This chain connects TRBV5-1 to TRBJ2-5; no clear D gene. In germline, CDR1 is SGHRS, CDR2 YFSETQ. V was shortened by 0 bases and J by 4 bases, with 7 bases between the two germline ends. This CDR3 is 13 amino acids long. Here the CDR3 DNA reads TGCGCCAGCAGCTTGGATCTAGGAGAGACCCAGTACTTC. This gives the protein CASSLDLGETQYF. The whole variable domain, filled in from reference TRBV5-1 and TRBJ2-5, reads KAGVTQTPRYLIKTRGQQVTLSCSPISGHRSVSWYQQTPGQGLQFLFEYFSETQRNKGNFPGRFSGRQFSNSRSEMNVSTLELGDSALYLCASSLDLGETQYFGPGTRLLVL.

This chain connects TRBV6-1 to TRBJ1-5; no clear D gene. This CDR3 spans 13 amino acids. V was pared by 7 bases and J by 5 bases, with 12 bases between. The V gene's germline CDR1 is MNHNS and CDR2 SASEGT. The chain's CDR3 is CASIPGQHQPQHF. The CDR3, as DNA: TGTGCCAGCATTCCAGGCCAACATCAGCCCCAGCATTTT.

This clone was counted between two and nine times. The chain has TRBV4-2 and TRBJ1-2; D is unresolved. There are 12 residues in the CDR3. Germline-derived CDR1 and CDR2 are LGHNA and YNFKEQ. Trimming left V 5 bases short and J 4 bases short, with 8 bases between. This CDR3 is CASSGSSYGYTF. CDR3 coding DNA: TGTGCCAGCAGCGGGTCTAGCTATGGCTACACCTTC.

This clone was seen only a few times. V usage is TRBV28 and J usage is TRBJ1-5, with 10 bases aligning to TRBD1. Germline CDR1 MDHEN, CDR2 SYDVKM. V shed 5 bases and J 6 bases; nucleotides not matched to a gene: 13. The CDR3 has 17 residues. CDR3 in amino acids: CASSPWTGGRLLQPQHF. In DNA form, the CDR3 reads TGTGCCAGCAGTCCCTGGACAGGGGGGAGATTGCTTCAGCCCCAGCATTTT.

This clone was seen only a few times. V usage is TRBV9 and J usage is TRBJ2-7; 10 nucleotides match TRBD1. Germline CDR1 reads SGDLS; CDR2 reads YYNGEE. J was trimmed by 3 bases and V by 2 bases; bases with no gene match: 2. The CDR3 contains 14 residues. The CDR3 spells CASSVRTGGYEQYF. DNA of the CDR3: TGTGCCAGCAGCGTGCGGACAGGGGGCTACGAGCAGTACTTC. Based on the CDR3 plus reference TRBV9 and TRBJ2-7, the full variable domain is DSGVTQTPKHLITATGQRVTLRCSPRSGDLSVYWYQQSLDQGLQFLIQYYNGEERAKGNILERFSAQQFPDLHSELNLSSLELGDSALYFCASSVRTGGYEQYFGPGTRLTVT.

The V and J genes are TRBV25-1 and TRBJ2-5, with a tentative D call TRBD1 (6 bases). Germline V gene sequence: CDR1 MGHDK, CDR2 SYGVNS. The V gene lost 8 bases and the J gene lost 2 bases, with 24 bases spanning the gap. CDR3 length equals 17 residues. The CDR3 is CASLPSRTADPQETQYF. The DNA for the CDR3 is TGTGCCAGCCTACCTTCCCGGACAGCAGATCCTCAAGAGACCCAGTACTTC.